Listed here are 27 T cell receptor beta chains from one sample, sequenced in a study of blood T cell repertoires in COVID-19. Profiled with immunoSEQ multiplex PCR; TCRdb holds only in-frame clones, not every one. The repertoire holds some 370,000 clones, with about 89% as singletons. Sequences were obtained from peripheral blood. The receptor source for this set is a man in his forties with acute or convalescent COVID-19.

This chain uses TRBV28 with TRBJ2-5, with 8 nucleotides matching TRBD2. Germline lookup yields CDR1 MDHEN and CDR2 SYDVKM. The CDR3 loop spans 23 amino acids. Trimming removed 3 bases from V and 7 bases from J; junction bases left unmatched: 34. CDR3 nucleotide sequence: TGTGCCAGCAGTTTGGGTTGGTTATCAGATAGAGGACTAGCTCGGCATGCCAGGGGGACCCAGTACTTC. Amino acids: CASSLGWLSDRGLARHARGTQYF. The full variable domain, its missing parts supplied by reference TRBV28 and TRBJ2-5, is DVKVTQSSRYLVKRTGEKVFLECVQDMDHENMFWYRQDPGLGLRLIYFSYDVKMKEKGDIPEGYSVSREKKERFSLILESASTNQTSMYLCASSLGWLSDRGLARHARGTQYFGPGTRLLVL.

The chain links TRBV19 to TRBJ1-1; no reliable D call. V lost 4 bases, J lost 3 bases, and 9 bases lay in between. Germline V gives CDR1 LNHDA, CDR2 SQIVND (reference sequence). The CDR3 loop spans 13 amino acids. This CDR3 is CASSTTDDTEAFF. In nucleotides, the CDR3 is TGTGCCAGTAGTACCACAGACGACACTGAAGCTTTCTTT.

This chain joins TRBV4-3 and TRBJ1-3; D unclear. V was trimmed by 2 bases and J by 3 bases, leaving 8 bases between them. Looked up from germline, CDR1 is LGHNA and CDR2 is YSLEER. The CDR3 contains 14 residues. As DNA, the CDR3 is TGCGCCAGCAGCCAATCAGTTATTGGAAACACCATATATTTT. It yields the protein CASSQSVIGNTIYF.

J is TRBJ1-4 and V is TRBV5-1; 11 bases are a match to TRBD1. CDR3 length: 15 amino acids. Germline values: CDR1 SGHRS, CDR2 YFSETQ. Losses at the gene ends were 4 bases for V and 6 bases for J; bases not matched to a gene: 5. The CDR3 sequence is CASSADRGQDEKLFF. The CDR3 coding sequence is TGCGCCAGCAGCGCGGACAGGGGGCAGGATGAAAAACTGTTTTTT.

This chain connects TRBV28 to TRBJ2-7; D call uncertain. V gave up 3 bases and J gave up 6 bases, with 12 bases separating them. CDR3 length: 13 residues. Germline lookup yields CDR1 MDHEN and CDR2 SYDVKM. CDR3 bases: TGTGCCAGCAGTTTTTCGGGTTCCGGCGAGCAGTACTTC. Translated, it gives CASSFSGSGEQYF.

Here the CDR3 DNA reads TGTGCCAGCAGCTTAGGGCTAGCGGGGAATGTCGATACGCAGTATTTT. Protein sequence: CASSLGLAGNVDTQYF. The V call is TRBV7-6, the J call TRBJ2-3; 9 bases agree with TRBD2. The V gene end was trimmed by 1 base and the J gene end by 6 bases; junction bases not matched to a gene: 8. Germline V gene sequence: CDR1 SGHVS, CDR2 FNYEAQ. CDR3 length equals 16 residues. The variable domain in full, completed from reference TRBV7-6 and TRBJ2-3, reads GAGVSQSPRYKVTKRGQDVALRCDPISGHVSLYWYRQALGQGPEFLTYFNYEAQQDKSGLPNDRFSAERPEGSISTLTIQRTEQRDSAMYRCASSLGLAGNVDTQYFGPGTRLTVL.

The V gene is TRBV5-5, the J gene TRBJ2-7; 11 positions agree with TRBD1. Germline lookup yields CDR1 SGHKS and CDR2 YYEKEE (reference sequence). V lost 3 bases and J lost 4; bases outside the gene matches: 9. The CDR3 runs 16 residues. Here the CDR3 reads CASSWGPGQGGYEQYF. The DNA for the CDR3 is TGTGCCAGCAGCTGGGGGCCGGGACAGGGGGGTTACGAGCAGTACTTC. Full variable domain (missing parts from reference TRBV5-5 and TRBJ2-7): DAGVTQSPTHLIKTRGQQVTLRCSPISGHKSVSWYQQVLGQGPQFIFQYYEKEERGRGNFPDRFSARQFPNYSSELNVNALLLGDSALYLCASSWGPGQGGYEQYFGPGTRLTVT.

The J gene is TRBJ1-4, the V gene TRBV7-9; no definite D call. V gave up 4 bases and J gave up 6 bases, with 12 bases separating them. The CDR3 has 14 amino acids. CDR1 SEHNR and CDR2 FQNEAQ come from the germline V gene (reference sequence). As DNA, the CDR3 is TGTGCCAGCAGCTCGCTTGGGAGGGATGAAAAACTGTTTTTT. Translating it yields CASSSLGRDEKLFF.

The chain uses TRBV13 and TRBJ1-6; maybe TRBD1 (6 bases). The V gene lost 1 base and the J gene lost 7 bases, with 14 bases spanning the gap. This CDR3 spans 16 amino acids. Germline CDR1 PRHDT, CDR2 FYEKMQ (reference sequence). CDR3 protein: CASSLEGQSPNSPLHF. CDR3 nucleotide sequence: TGTGCCAGCAGCTTAGAAGGACAGTCTCCAAATTCACCCCTCCACTTT.

This clone was detected only once. This chain connects TRBV13 to TRBJ2-1; the match to TRBD1 covers 7 bases. CDR3 size: 18 residues. After removal of 1 base from V and 7 bases from J, the junction contained 16 bases not matched to a gene. The germline V gene encodes CDR1 PRHDT and CDR2 FYEKMQ (reference sequence). DNA of the CDR3: TGTGCCAGCAGCTTAGTAGAGCAGCCCGGGACAGTGAGGAATGAGCAGTTCTTC. This sequence encodes CASSLVEQPGTVRNEQFF.

The gene calls are TRBV30 and TRBJ2-7; no definite D call. The CDR3 totals 15 residues. The V end was cut by 1 base, the J end by 0 bases, with 13 bases between. Germline values: CDR1 GTSNPN, CDR2 SVGIG (reference sequence). The CDR3 DNA follows: TGTGCCTGGAGTGAAACGGTCCCATCCTCCTACGAGCAGTACTTC. Its protein product is CAWSETVPSSYEQYF.

The chain recombines TRBV3-1 (or the pseudogene TRBV3-2) with TRBJ2-1; tentative D call: TRBD2 (7 bases). The V gene's germline CDR1 is LGHDT and CDR2 YNNKEL (reference sequence). Trimming took off 4 bases at V and 9 bases at J, with 19 bases between the two ends. The CDR3 has 15 amino acids. The CDR3 DNA is TGTGCCAGCAGCCTTTTATGGGGGGGCCTTGGTGAGCAGTTCTTC. The encoded protein is CASSLLWGGLGEQFF.

This chain connects TRBV5-5 to TRBJ1-5; tentatively, D is TRBD1 (6 bases). Germline CDR1 SGHKS, CDR2 YYEKEE (reference sequence). V gave up 0 bases and J gave up 7 bases, with 11 bases separating them. CDR3 length: 14 residues. As DNA, the CDR3 is TGTGCCAGCAGCTTGGCCGGGGGGCGGCAGCCCCAGCATTTT. As protein: CASSLAGGRQPQHF.

The chain uses TRBV9 and TRBJ2-5, with TRBD2 identical over 15 bases. The J segment lost 7 bases and the V segment lost 4 bases, leaving 5 bases of the junction unmatched. Germline CDR1 SGDLS, CDR2 YYNGEE. CDR3 size: 15 residues. This CDR3 reads CASSTPGLAGGTQYF. DNA of the CDR3: TGTGCCAGCAGCACGCCGGGACTAGCGGGGGGGACCCAGTACTTC.

In regard to this clone: The same CDR3 can be traced to other DNA sequences in this sample. The chain uses TRBV5-1 and TRBJ1-5; 7 positions agree with TRBD1. The CDR3 consists of 14 residues. V dropped 4 bases and J dropped 2; count of bases not matched to a gene: 3. Germline V gene data show CDR1 as SGHRS and CDR2 as YFSETQ. CDR3 in amino acids: CASSPGQGNQPQHF. CDR3 DNA sequence: TGCGCCAGCAGCCCCGGACAGGGCAATCAGCCCCAGCATTTT.

A word on this clone: Germline is not matched at one junction end, which may reflect a read error. The rearrangement links TRBV28 to TRBJ1-2; the match to TRBD1 covers 10 bases. CDR1 MDHEN and CDR2 SYDVKM come from the germline V gene. This CDR3 is 13 amino acids long. CDR3 coding DNA: TGTGCCAGCAGTCCGCTCCGGGGACAGGGGCTCTCCTTC. Encoded protein: CASSPLRGQGLSF.

This clone occurred once. The V gene is TRBV28, the J gene TRBJ1-2; D is ambiguous. Germline CDR1 reads MDHEN; CDR2 reads SYDVKM. Trimming left V 2 bases short and J 8 bases short, with 9 bases between. The CDR3 sequence is 12 residues long. CDR3 sequence (DNA): TGTGCCAGCAGTTTACCGGGTTGGGGCTACACCTTC. Its protein is CASSLPGWGYTF.

In this sample, this clone turned up a few times. V usage is TRBV18 and J usage is TRBJ1-4; 8 bases fit TRBD1. V shed 3 bases, J shed 2 bases, and the junction held 8 bases outside the gene matches. The CDR3 extends over 17 amino acids. CDR1 is KGHSH and CDR2 is LQKENI in the germline V gene. CDR3 residues: CASSPWTGRATNEKLFF. CDR3 coding DNA: TGTGCCAGCTCACCGTGGACAGGGCGAGCGACTAATGAAAAACTGTTTTTT.

DNA of the CDR3: TGTGCCTGGAGCCTAGCGGGAGCCGGTGAGCAGTTCTTC. Translation gives CAWSLAGAGEQFF. J is TRBJ2-1 and V is TRBV30; 10 nucleotides match TRBD2. The CDR3 consists of 13 residues. Trimming cost V 3 bases and J 9 bases; bases outside gene matches: 5. Germline CDR1 and CDR2: GTSNPN and SVGIG (reference sequence).

The chain is built from TRBV7-9 and TRBJ2-7; 9 bases are a match to TRBD2. Trimming cost V 6 bases and J 8 bases; bases outside gene matches: 17. CDR3 length: 16 residues. Germline assignment: CDR1 SEHNR and CDR2 FQNEAQ (reference sequence). The CDR3 here is CASSSSSGTTEGKQYF. The CDR3 bases are TGTGCCAGCAGTTCCTCTAGCGGGACAACTGAAGGCAAGCAGTACTTC.

The chain couples TRBV28 to TRBJ1-1, with D tentatively TRBD1 (5 bases). Germline V gene lookup returns CDR1 MDHEN and CDR2 SYDVKM. This CDR3 is 14 amino acids long. The V end was cut by 3 bases, the J end by 6 bases, with 14 bases between. The CDR3 reads CASSLAGGWAEAFF. The CDR3 nucleotides are TGTGCCAGCAGTTTGGCCGGGGGTTGGGCTGAAGCTTTCTTT.

The V and J genes are TRBV2 and TRBJ2-5; the match to TRBD2 covers 8 bases. The V segment lost 4 bases and the J segment 5 bases; nucleotides outside the gene matches: 6. Germline V CDR1 and CDR2: SNHLY, FYNNEI. This CDR3 has 14 residues. CDR3 sequence: CASSASGSVETQYF. CDR3 DNA sequence: TGTGCCAGCAGTGCGAGCGGGAGTGTCGAGACCCAGTACTTC.

The CDR3 is CASTDMGNTEAFF. The CDR3 DNA sequence: TGTGCCAGCACCGACATGGGGAACACTGAAGCTTTCTTT. The chain links TRBV6-5 to TRBJ1-1; D is ambiguous. V shed 7 bases and J shed 1 base, with 10 bases lying between them. The CDR3 length is 13 residues. CDR1 is MNHEY, CDR2 SVGAGI, per germline.

The rearrangement joins TRBV9 to TRBJ2-1, with D possibly being TRBD1 (6 bases). The CDR3 consists of 16 residues. Trimming stripped 2 bases from V and 7 bases from J, with 19 bases between. The germline V gene encodes CDR1 SGDLS and CDR2 YYNGEE. CDR3 nucleotides: TGTGCCAGCAGCGTTACTAGGGGGTTCGGGATTAATGAGCAGTTCTTC. Its translation is CASSVTRGFGINEQFF.

This clone is a singleton in its sample. The rearrangement links TRBV6-2 or TRBV6-3 to TRBJ1-2; 7 positions agree with TRBD1. From germline, CDR1 is MNHEY and CDR2 SVGEGT. The junction had 7 bases not matched to a gene; V was cut back by 5 bases and J by 4 bases. This CDR3 region has 14 residues. The CDR3 sequence: CASSGPHRGYGYTF. DNA for the CDR3: TGTGCCAGCAGTGGTCCCCACAGGGGCTATGGCTACACCTTC.

V is TRBV12-5 and J is TRBJ2-5, with a tentative D call TRBD1 (6 bases). Trimming removed 1 base from V and 2 bases from J, with 11 bases in between. The CDR3 spans 15 residues. CDR1 and CDR2 (germline): LGHNT, FRNRAP. CDR3 nucleotide sequence: TGTGCTAGTGGTTTGGCCGGGACATCTCAAGAGACCCAGTACTTC. Amino acid sequence: CASGLAGTSQETQYF.

The rearrangement links TRBV5-4 to TRBJ1-1, with D tentatively TRBD1 (5 bases). V was clipped by 4 bases and J by 0 bases, with 13 bases between them. Germline V gene data show CDR1 as SGHNT and CDR2 as YYREEE (reference sequence). This CDR3 has 15 amino acids. The CDR3: CASSPRTGVNTEAFF. In DNA form, the CDR3 reads TGTGCCAGCAGCCCCAGGACGGGGGTGAACACTGAAGCTTTCTTT. Supplemented by reference TRBV5-4 and TRBJ1-1, the full variable domain reads ETGVTQSPTHLIKTRGQQVTLRCSSQSGHNTVSWYQQALGQGPQFIFQYYREEENGRGNFPPRFSGLQFPNYSSELNVNALELDDSALYLCASSPRTGVNTEAFFGQGTRLTVV.